A selection of T cell receptor beta chains follows, all from one sample in a study of cytomegalovirus exposure and HLA in healthy donors. Libraries were prepared by immunoSEQ multiplex PCR; TCRdb keeps only in-frame clonotypes and omits some of them. The sample yields fewer than 250,000 clones, 75% to 80% seen once. Sequencing input: PBMCs. The receptor set was obtained from a male donor in good health and CMV-seronegative. CDR3s include the opening cysteine and the closing phenylalanine or tryptophan. The D gene is left open where the match is weak.

CDR3aa: CAWARWAGPHYEQYF; j_gene: TRBJ2-7; v_gene: TRBV30; d_gene: .
CDR3aa: CASSTQGASSYNEQFF; j_gene: TRBJ2-1; v_gene: TRBV5-6; d_gene: TRBD1
CDR3aa: CASSLRTSPNSDTQYF; j_gene: TRBJ2-3; v_gene: TRBV18; d_gene: TRBD2
CDR3aa: CSAFKSEQFF; j_gene: TRBJ2-1; v_gene: TRBV20-1; d_gene: .
CDR3aa: CASSLGGGKGNEQYF; j_gene: TRBJ2-7; v_gene: TRBV5-1; d_gene: TRBD2
CDR3aa: CSVSRDRRGYTF; j_gene: TRBJ1-2; v_gene: TRBV29-1; d_gene: TRBD1
CDR3aa: CAWEGQAGAEAFF; j_gene: TRBJ1-1; v_gene: TRBV30; d_gene: TRBD1
CDR3aa: CASSTPRPGPNTGELFF; j_gene: TRBJ2-2; v_gene: TRBV28; d_gene: .
CDR3aa: CASSLLSDKKYEQYF; j_gene: TRBJ2-7; v_gene: TRBV7-7; d_gene: .
CDR3aa: CASSRLGQGNYGYTF; j_gene: TRBJ1-2; v_gene: TRBV7-2; d_gene: TRBD1
CDR3aa: CASSFGQGNTEAFF; j_gene: TRBJ1-1; v_gene: TRBV7-9; d_gene: TRBD1
CDR3aa: CASSPPGGFSNQPQHF; j_gene: TRBJ1-5; v_gene: TRBV28; d_gene: .
CDR3aa: CASSQEHIGQGSVSNEKLFF; j_gene: TRBJ1-4; v_gene: TRBV4-2; d_gene: .
CDR3aa: CARNSGSFTYEQYF; j_gene: TRBJ2-7; v_gene: TRBV21-1; d_gene: .
CDR3aa: CASSPFSGHSGNTIYF; j_gene: TRBJ1-3; v_gene: TRBV14; d_gene: .
CDR3aa: CASSLNGGAGEQYF; j_gene: TRBJ2-7; v_gene: TRBV5-4; d_gene: TRBD2
CDR3aa: CASSFGGGGYEQYF; j_gene: TRBJ2-7; v_gene: TRBV27; d_gene: TRBD2
CDR3aa: CASSPSGTEAKNIQYF; j_gene: TRBJ2-4; v_gene: TRBV5-5; d_gene: TRBD1
CDR3aa: CASSLTAGFSYEQYF; j_gene: TRBJ2-7; v_gene: TRBV7-2; d_gene: .
CDR3aa: CASRQQGANTEAFF; j_gene: TRBJ1-1; v_gene: TRBV5-4; d_gene: TRBD1
CDR3aa: CASSFDRGSTEAFF; j_gene: TRBJ1-1; v_gene: TRBV5-1; d_gene: TRBD1
CDR3aa: CASSQGQGAYEQYF; j_gene: .; v_gene: TRBV4-3; d_gene: TRBD1
CDR3aa: CASSYSTGDNYGYTF; j_gene: TRBJ1-2; v_gene: TRBV6-5; d_gene: .
CDR3aa: CATSRGRLHTEAFF; j_gene: TRBJ1-1; v_gene: TRBV15; d_gene: .
CDR3aa: CASSPPGGISYEQYF; j_gene: TRBJ2-7; v_gene: TRBV18; d_gene: .
CDR3aa: CASSLKDFSTYEQYF; j_gene: TRBJ2-7; v_gene: TRBV7-2; d_gene: .
CDR3aa: CASSRRTRLSGTQYF; j_gene: TRBJ2-5; v_gene: TRBV2; d_gene: .
CDR3aa: CASSPGNASTDTQYF; j_gene: TRBJ2-3; v_gene: TRBV6-4; d_gene: .
CDR3aa: CASSPDTYEQYF; j_gene: TRBJ2-7; v_gene: TRBV18; d_gene: .
CDR3aa: CASSLAATTGAKNIQYF; j_gene: TRBJ2-4; v_gene: TRBV7-6; d_gene: .
CDR3aa: CASSLASNTGELFF; j_gene: TRBJ2-2; v_gene: TRBV7-9; d_gene: .
CDR3aa: CLADEQFF; j_gene: TRBJ2-1; v_gene: TRBV29-1; d_gene: .
CDR3aa: CASSFWERGNEQFF; j_gene: TRBJ2-1; v_gene: TRBV5-8; d_gene: .
CDR3aa: CASSGQGMSNQPQHF; j_gene: TRBJ1-5; v_gene: TRBV2; d_gene: TRBD1
CDR3aa: CSARTSATQYF; j_gene: TRBJ2-3; v_gene: TRBV20-1; d_gene: TRBD2
CDR3aa: CASSQASTGRNQPQHF; j_gene: TRBJ1-5; v_gene: TRBV4-1; d_gene: .
CDR3aa: CARSLKAGEISYEQYF; j_gene: TRBJ2-7; v_gene: TRBV5-3; d_gene: TRBD2
CDR3aa: CASSLGSGSVYYGYTF; j_gene: TRBJ1-2; v_gene: TRBV5-1; d_gene: .
CDR3aa: CASSDLPIHYGYTF; j_gene: TRBJ1-2; v_gene: TRBV25-1; d_gene: .
CDR3aa: CASSRGGGSAKNIQYF; j_gene: TRBJ2-4; v_gene: TRBV5-6; d_gene: .
CDR3aa: CASSSTGSNQPQHF; j_gene: TRBJ1-5; v_gene: TRBV28; d_gene: .
CDR3aa: CASSIRSRGYNEQFF; j_gene: TRBJ2-1; v_gene: TRBV19; d_gene: .
CDR3aa: CASSDFRQETQYF; j_gene: TRBJ2-5; v_gene: TRBV6-1; d_gene: .
CDR3aa: CASSSRAGGSYNEQFF; j_gene: TRBJ2-1; v_gene: TRBV7-2; d_gene: TRBD2
CDR3aa: CASSLPRTDHGGYTF; j_gene: TRBJ1-2; v_gene: TRBV5-1; d_gene: .
CDR3aa: CSSSLSGGSYNEQFF; j_gene: TRBJ2-1; v_gene: TRBV7-9; d_gene: TRBD2
CDR3aa: CASRLPGSEAFATNEKLFF; j_gene: TRBJ1-4; v_gene: TRBV19; d_gene: .
CDR3aa: CASSGRTGGPYNSPLHF; j_gene: TRBJ1-6; v_gene: TRBV27; d_gene: TRBD1
CDR3aa: CASSVSGTGGSDTQYF; j_gene: TRBJ2-3; v_gene: TRBV9; d_gene: TRBD1
CDR3aa: CASSLAFTDQETQYF; j_gene: TRBJ2-5; v_gene: TRBV7-2; d_gene: .
CDR3aa: CASSPLAGAGETQYF; j_gene: TRBJ2-5; v_gene: TRBV5-1; d_gene: TRBD2
CDR3aa: CSAAGDRGYEQYF; j_gene: .; v_gene: TRBV29-1; d_gene: TRBD1
CDR3aa: CASSIGGTGGGSPQYF; j_gene: TRBJ2-5; v_gene: TRBV19; d_gene: TRBD1
CDR3aa: CAWSAPAYEQYF; j_gene: TRBJ2-7; v_gene: TRBV30; d_gene: .
CDR3aa: CASSEQGFEAFF; j_gene: TRBJ1-1; v_gene: TRBV9; d_gene: .
CDR3aa: CASSLAGQGKSREAFF; j_gene: TRBJ1-1; v_gene: TRBV27; d_gene: TRBD1
CDR3aa: CASSQDGRATETQYF; j_gene: TRBJ2-5; v_gene: TRBV4-3; d_gene: .
CDR3aa: CASSEGLAGASTDTQYF; j_gene: TRBJ2-3; v_gene: TRBV6-4; d_gene: TRBD2
CDR3aa: CASSSSVAGANYGYTF; j_gene: TRBJ1-2; v_gene: TRBV7-9; d_gene: .